This T cell receptor beta chain was observed in a study of T-cell memory formation after mild COVID-19. Regarding the study as a whole: In pre-infection memory, a portion of responding clones appeared, which suggested that cross-reactive memory joined.

Germline-derived CDR1 and CDR2 are MNHNY and SVGAGI (reference sequence). The J segment lost 1 base and the V segment lost 2 bases, leaving 19 bases of the junction unmatched. This CDR3 has 20 residues. One entry per CDR3 protein, called by TCRdb with MiXCR from the 5' RACE reads. The sample includes about 440,000 distinct CDR3 sequences, 20% seen only once; the top ten take around 9.2%. Concerning this clonotype itself: The antigen is not known.

The TCR comes from an adult woman who had mild COVID-19 (a few samples of this study predate the infection). Cell type and time point are not known. The sequenced material came from PBMCs or a T cell subset sorted from them (not recorded which). The gene calls are TRBV6-6 and TRBJ2-7, with TRBD1 matching over 8 bases. The CDR3 sequence is CASSYGSGRGRSGGSYEQYF. In nucleotides, the CDR3 is TGTGCCAGCAGTTACGGCTCTGGCAGGGGGCGATCTGGTGGGTCCTACGAGCAGTACTTC.